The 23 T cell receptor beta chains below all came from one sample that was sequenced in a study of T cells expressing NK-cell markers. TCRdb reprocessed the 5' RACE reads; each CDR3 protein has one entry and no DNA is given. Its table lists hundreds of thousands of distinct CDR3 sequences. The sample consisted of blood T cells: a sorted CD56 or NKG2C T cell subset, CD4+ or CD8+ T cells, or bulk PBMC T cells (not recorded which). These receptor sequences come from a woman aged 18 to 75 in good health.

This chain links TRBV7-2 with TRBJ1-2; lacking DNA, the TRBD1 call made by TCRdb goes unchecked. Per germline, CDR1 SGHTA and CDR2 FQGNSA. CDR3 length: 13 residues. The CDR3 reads CASSLVVSGNYTF.

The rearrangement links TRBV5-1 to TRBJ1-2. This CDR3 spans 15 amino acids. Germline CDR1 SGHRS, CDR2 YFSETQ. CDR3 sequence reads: CASSFHGTTNYGYTF.

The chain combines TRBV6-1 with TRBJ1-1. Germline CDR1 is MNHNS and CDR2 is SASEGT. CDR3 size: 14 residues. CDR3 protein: CASSEGTAVAEAFF.

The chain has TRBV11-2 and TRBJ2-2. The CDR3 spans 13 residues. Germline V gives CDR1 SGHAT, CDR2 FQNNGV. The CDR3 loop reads CASSYTNTGELFF. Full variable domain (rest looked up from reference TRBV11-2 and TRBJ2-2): EAGVAQSPRYKIIEKRQSVAFWCNPISGHATLYWYQQILGQGPKLLIQFQNNGVVDDSQLPKDRFSAERLKGVDSTLKIQPAKLEDSAVYLCASSYTNTGELFFGEGSRLTVL.

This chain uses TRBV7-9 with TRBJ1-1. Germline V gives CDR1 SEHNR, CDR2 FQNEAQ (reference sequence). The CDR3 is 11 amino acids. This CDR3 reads CASSLAWEAFF.

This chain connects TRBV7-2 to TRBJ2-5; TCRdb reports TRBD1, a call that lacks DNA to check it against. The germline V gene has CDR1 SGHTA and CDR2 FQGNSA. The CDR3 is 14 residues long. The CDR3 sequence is CASRLQGAQETQYF. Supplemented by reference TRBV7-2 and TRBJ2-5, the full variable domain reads GAGVSQSPSNKVTEKGKDVELRCDPISGHTALYWYRQSLGQGLEFLIYFQGNSAPDKSGLPSDRFSAERTGGSVSTLTIQRTQQEDSAVYLCASRLQGAQETQYFGPGTRLLVL.

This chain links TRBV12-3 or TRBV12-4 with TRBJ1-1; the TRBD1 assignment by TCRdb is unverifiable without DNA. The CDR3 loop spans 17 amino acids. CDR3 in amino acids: CASSSWTGQGTDTEAFF.

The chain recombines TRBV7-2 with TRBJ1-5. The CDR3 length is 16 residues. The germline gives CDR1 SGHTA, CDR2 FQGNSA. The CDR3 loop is CASSARQGPLNQPQHF.

The CDR3 loop reads CASSRGQGAMNTEAFF. The chain has TRBV18 and TRBJ1-1; there is no DNA to check the TCRdb D call of TRBD1. CDR1 KGHSH and CDR2 LQKENI come from the germline V gene. The CDR3 covers 16 residues.

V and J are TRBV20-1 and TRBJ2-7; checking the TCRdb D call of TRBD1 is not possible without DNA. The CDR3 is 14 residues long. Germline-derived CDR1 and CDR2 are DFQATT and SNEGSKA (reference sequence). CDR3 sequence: CSAPGTGLLDEQYF.

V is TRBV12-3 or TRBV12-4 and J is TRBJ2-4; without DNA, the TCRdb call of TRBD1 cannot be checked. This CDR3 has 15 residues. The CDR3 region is CASSFSGVAKNIQYF.

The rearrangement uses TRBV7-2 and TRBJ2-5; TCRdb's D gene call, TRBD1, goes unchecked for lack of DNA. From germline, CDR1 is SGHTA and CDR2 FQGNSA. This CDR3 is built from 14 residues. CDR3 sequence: CASRRTGGGETQYF.

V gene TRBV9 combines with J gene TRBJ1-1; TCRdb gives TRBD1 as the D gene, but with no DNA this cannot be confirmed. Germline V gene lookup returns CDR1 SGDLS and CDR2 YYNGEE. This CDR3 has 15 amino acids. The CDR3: CASSVGGWTNTEAFF.

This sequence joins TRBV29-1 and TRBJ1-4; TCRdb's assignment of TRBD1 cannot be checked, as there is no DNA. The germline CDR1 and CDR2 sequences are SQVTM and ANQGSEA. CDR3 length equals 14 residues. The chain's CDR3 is CSVAGQTTNEKLFF.

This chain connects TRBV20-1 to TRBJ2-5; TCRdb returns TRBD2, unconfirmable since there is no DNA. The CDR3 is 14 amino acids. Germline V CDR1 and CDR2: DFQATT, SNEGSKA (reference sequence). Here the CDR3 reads CSASLLAGVETQYF.

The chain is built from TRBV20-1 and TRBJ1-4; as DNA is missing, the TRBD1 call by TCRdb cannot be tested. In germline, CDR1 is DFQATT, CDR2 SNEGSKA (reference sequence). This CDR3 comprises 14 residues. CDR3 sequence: CSARDPGVGEKLFF.

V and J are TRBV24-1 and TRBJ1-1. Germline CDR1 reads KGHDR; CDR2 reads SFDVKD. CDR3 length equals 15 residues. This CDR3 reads CATKMSGRANTEAFF.

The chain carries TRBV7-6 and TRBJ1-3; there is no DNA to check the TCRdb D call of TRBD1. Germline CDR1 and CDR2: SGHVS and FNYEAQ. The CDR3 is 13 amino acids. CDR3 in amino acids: CASSPPAGNTIYF. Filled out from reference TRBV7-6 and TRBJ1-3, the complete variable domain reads GAGVSQSPRYKVTKRGQDVALRCDPISGHVSLYWYRQALGQGPEFLTYFNYEAQQDKSGLPNDRFSAERPEGSISTLTIQRTEQRDSAMYRCASSPPAGNTIYFGEGSWLTVV.

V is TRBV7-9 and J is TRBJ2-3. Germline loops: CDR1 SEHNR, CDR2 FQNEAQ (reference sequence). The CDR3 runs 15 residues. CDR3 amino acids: CASSLGVTSTDTQYF.

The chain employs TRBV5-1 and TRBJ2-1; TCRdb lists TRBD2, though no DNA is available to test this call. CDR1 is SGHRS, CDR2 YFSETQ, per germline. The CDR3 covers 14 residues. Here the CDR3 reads CASLSGGASGEQFF.

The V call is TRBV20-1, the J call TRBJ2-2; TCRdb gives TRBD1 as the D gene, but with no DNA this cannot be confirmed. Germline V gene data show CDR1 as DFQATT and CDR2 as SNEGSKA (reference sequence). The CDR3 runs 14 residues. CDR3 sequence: CSAIGTGNTGELFF.

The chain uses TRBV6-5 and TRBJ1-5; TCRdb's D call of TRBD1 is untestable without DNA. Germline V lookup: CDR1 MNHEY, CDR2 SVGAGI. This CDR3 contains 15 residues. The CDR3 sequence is CASSYLTGGNQPQHF.

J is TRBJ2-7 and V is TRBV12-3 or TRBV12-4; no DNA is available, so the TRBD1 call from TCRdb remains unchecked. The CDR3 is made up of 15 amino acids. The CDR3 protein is CASSQHRDSSYEQYF.